This TCR beta chain originates from a study of cytomegalovirus exposure and HLA in healthy donors. PCR used 60 Vbeta primers and 13 Jbeta primers. The assay was immunoSEQ multiplex PCR, and TCRdb's table has in-frame clones only and misses some. The sample carries 250,000 to 350,000 clones, 85% to 90% recorded once. V trimming: 5 bases; J trimming: 4 bases; junction bases outside the gene matches: 9. CDR1 is PRHDT and CDR2 is FYEKMQ in the germline V gene (reference sequence). The CDR3 length is 15 residues. The TCR originated in a young woman in good health and CMV-seronegative. This chain joins TRBV13 and TRBJ1-1; 8 nucleotides align to TRBD1. Input material: PBMCs. CDR3 coding DNA: TGTGCCAGCAGCCCCAGTACAGGGGGAAGCACTGAAGCTTTCTTT. Translated: CASSPSTGGSTEAFF.